This passage covers 19 T cell receptor beta chains from one sample sequenced in a study of blood T cells in healthy people across ages. Through a sample-barcoded 5' primer and a J-beta primer mix, a second PCR was run for roughly 6 to 11 cycles. From the 5' RACE reads, TCRdb called clonotypes with MiXCR, one entry per CDR3 protein. This table has just under 900,000 distinct CDR3 sequences, around 30% appearing once. Source material: blood. These receptor sequences come from a woman older than 75 in good health.

This clonotype was seen a single time. CDR3 coding DNA: TGTGCCAGCAGCTTAGGCAGAGGGGCGGTCGGTCCCGGGGAGCTGTTTTTT. Protein: CASSLGRGAVGPGELFF. This chain uses TRBV7-9 with TRBJ2-2, with D perhaps TRBD1 or TRBD2 (5 bases each). With 1 base removed from V and 6 bases from J, the gap between germline ends came to 18 bases. The CDR3 runs 17 residues. Germline V gene data show CDR1 as SEHNR and CDR2 as FQNEAQ (reference sequence).

This clonotype has a count of ten or more. This sequence joins TRBV27 and TRBJ1-2; 7 bases line up with TRBD1. Germline values: CDR1 MNHEY, CDR2 SMNVEV (reference sequence). Trimming at V came to 5 bases and at J to 4 bases, leaving 4 bases not matched to a gene. CDR3 length equals 13 residues. The DNA of the CDR3 is TGTGCCAGCAGTAAGGGACAGCGCTATGGCTACACCTTC. Its translation: CASSKGQRYGYTF.

This clonotype was found a few times. As DNA, the CDR3 is TGCAGTGCTAGTAAACAGGAGCTGTTCTCGAGCTCCTATAATTCACCCCTCCACTTT. As protein: CSASKQELFSSSYNSPLHF. J is TRBJ1-6 and V is TRBV20-1; TRBD1 is a possible D gene (5 bases). Per germline, CDR1 DFQATT and CDR2 SNEGSKA (reference sequence). Trimming removed 3 bases from V and 0 bases from J, with 21 bases in between. The CDR3 loop spans 19 amino acids.

The table lists this clonotype with many counts. The chain uses TRBV7-8 and TRBJ1-2; the D gene is possibly TRBD1 (6 bases). The length of the CDR3 is 14 residues. Between the trimmed V and J ends, which lost 0 bases and 4 bases, there was a span of 9 bases. Germline V gene lookup returns CDR1 SGHVS and CDR2 FQNEAQ. Here the CDR3 reads CASSLAAGAYGYTF. The CDR3 bases are TGTGCCAGCAGCTTAGCGGCGGGGGCCTATGGCTACACCTTC.

The gene calls are TRBV7-2 and TRBJ1-1; TRBD1 might be the D (5 bases). This CDR3 contains 15 residues. Germline-derived CDR1 and CDR2 are SGHTA and FQGNSA. The V and J ends lost 8 bases and 1 base respectively, with 17 bases between them. CDR3 in amino acids: CASEQRTSPNTEAFF. Here the CDR3 DNA reads TGTGCCAGCGAGCAGAGGACAAGCCCGAACACTGAAGCTTTCTTT.

In its sample, this clonotype was seen a few times. J is TRBJ1-5 and V is TRBV7-2; 7 nucleotides match TRBD1. V lost 1 base and J lost 6; bases outside the gene matches: 12. The CDR3 consists of 17 residues. The germline CDR1 and CDR2 sequences are SGHTA and FQGNSA. CDR3 DNA: TGTGCCAGCAGCTTAGGCGCCGGGACAGAGCTTAGTCAGCCCCAGCATTTT. This codes for CASSLGAGTELSQPQHF.

As for this clonotype: A much larger clone lies a single base off, so this may be a read error. The V call is TRBV12-3 or TRBV12-4, the J call TRBJ2-5; 7 bases line up with TRBD2. CDR3 size: 16 residues. For the CDR3, the DNA is TGTGCCAGCAGTTTGAATCGGGCCGGGAGGTCAGGGACCCGGTACTTC. Protein: CASSLNRAGRSGTRYF.

This clonotype was observed a handful of times. This sequence joins TRBV11-2 and TRBJ2-4, with 7 bases lining up with TRBD1. The germline V gene has CDR1 SGHAT and CDR2 FQNNGV. The CDR3 runs 18 residues. J lost 0 bases, V lost 0 bases, and 8 bases had no gene match. The CDR3 spells CASSLDSDRALAKNIQYF. DNA for the CDR3: TGTGCCAGCAGCTTAGATTCCGACAGGGCGCTAGCCAAAAACATTCAGTACTTC.

The rearrangement uses TRBV9 and TRBJ1-4, with 8 nucleotides matching TRBD1. This CDR3 is 14 amino acids long. Germline loops: CDR1 SGDLS, CDR2 YYNGEE. V shed 3 bases and J 10 bases; nucleotides not matched to a gene: 8. The CDR3 sequence is CASSAGQGSGKLFF. DNA of the CDR3: TGTGCCAGCAGCGCCGGACAGGGTTCGGGAAAACTGTTTTTT.

This clonotype was picked up many times. The rearrangement links TRBV18 to TRBJ1-1; a weak D match, TRBD1 (6 bases). V gave up 4 bases and J gave up 6 bases, with 9 bases separating them. The length of the CDR3 is 12 residues. In germline, CDR1 is KGHSH, CDR2 LQKENI. CDR3: CASSRQGSEAFF. The CDR3 nucleotides read TGTGCCAGCTCACGTCAGGGGTCTGAAGCTTTCTTT.

V and J are TRBV10-3 and TRBJ2-3, with 13 bases lining up with TRBD2. The CDR3 contains 16 residues. Germline values: CDR1 ENHRY, CDR2 SYGVKD. V dropped 3 bases and J dropped 3; count of bases not matched to a gene: 3. CDR3 coding DNA: TGTGCCATCAGTGATCCGGGACTAGCGGGAACAGATACGCAGTATTTT. This codes for CAISDPGLAGTDTQYF.

This clonotype came up many times. This rearrangement joins TRBV5-5 to TRBJ1-6, with 8 bases aligning to TRBD1. CDR3 length equals 16 residues. CDR1 and CDR2 (germline): SGHKS, YYEKEE (reference sequence). Trimming cost V 4 bases and J 7 bases; bases outside gene matches: 10. CDR3 DNA: TGTGCCAGCAGCCTAAAGGTACAGGGGGGCAATTCACCCCTCCACTTT. This gives the protein CASSLKVQGGNSPLHF.

The V gene is TRBV19, the J gene TRBJ2-1; D may be TRBD2 (6 bases). This CDR3 has 16 amino acids. V was cut by 5 bases and J by 7 bases, with 21 bases left in between. Looked up from germline, CDR1 is LNHDA and CDR2 is SQIVND (reference sequence). The CDR3, as DNA: TGTGCCAGTAGTGGGGGGTCCCCGGAGGGTAGGAATGAGCAGTTCTTC. The encoded protein is CASSGGSPEGRNEQFF.

This clonotype was seen a few times. The chain is built from TRBV20-1 and TRBJ1-4; D is perhaps TRBD1 (5 bases). V shed 3 bases and J shed 0 bases, with 11 bases lying between them. This CDR3 is 15 amino acids long. In germline, CDR1 is DFQATT, CDR2 SNEGSKA (reference sequence). CDR3 sequence (DNA): TGCAGTGCTAGGGACAACCCGGCAACTAATGAAAAACTGTTTTTT. It specifies CSARDNPATNEKLFF.

With respect to this clonotype: A much larger clonotype is one base distant, so this may be a read error. The chain carries TRBV11-2 and TRBJ2-3; no definite D call. Germline values: CDR1 SGHAT, CDR2 FQNNGV. The CDR3 sequence is 15 residues long. Trimming shortened V by 2 bases and J by 2 bases, and 11 bases separated the two germline ends. In nucleotides, the CDR3 is TGTGCCAGCAGCTTACACAGTTTGTTCACAGATACGCAGTATTTT. It encodes CASSLHSLFTDTQYF.

A note on this clonotype: One end of the junction fails to match germline, which may point to a read error. The rearrangement links TRBV7-2 to TRBJ2-2; 13 bases are shared with TRBD2. Per germline, CDR1 SGHTA and CDR2 FQGNSA. There are 16 residues in the CDR3. The CDR3 region is CASSRGLAGVTGERFF. The CDR3 DNA follows: TGTGCCAGCAGCCGTGGACTAGCGGGAGTCACCGGGGAGCGGTTTTTT.

The rearrangement joins TRBV28 to TRBJ1-2; 8 nucleotides line up with TRBD1. Germline V gives CDR1 MDHEN, CDR2 SYDVKM. V was clipped by 5 bases and J by 0 bases; unmatched bases: 14. CDR3 length: 18 amino acids. CDR3 amino acids: CASSISSRGRWPNYGYTF. Here the CDR3 DNA reads TGTGCCAGCAGTATATCTAGCAGGGGGCGCTGGCCTAACTATGGCTACACCTTC.

J is TRBJ1-6 and V is TRBV7-8; 7 nucleotides match TRBD1. This CDR3 has 15 amino acids. Germline assignment: CDR1 SGHVS and CDR2 FQNEAQ. V lost 2 bases, J lost 10 bases, and 8 bases stayed unmatched. The CDR3 DNA reads TGTGCCAGCAGCTTAAACGGCAGGGGGGAATCACCCCTCCACTTT. Protein: CASSLNGRGESPLHF.

To note about this clonotype: This may be a read error: a much more frequent sequence differs by one nucleotide. V usage is TRBV5-6 and J usage is TRBJ2-6, with TRBD2 as a possible D gene (7 bases). The V gene lost 2 bases and the J gene lost 2 bases, with 11 bases spanning the gap. The CDR3 is 16 residues long. Germline values: CDR1 SGHDT, CDR2 YYEEEE. CDR3 sequence: CASSFRGAPGANVLTF. In DNA, the CDR3 is TGTGCCAGCAGCTTCCGGGGGGCTCCTGGGGCCAACGTCCTGACTTTC.